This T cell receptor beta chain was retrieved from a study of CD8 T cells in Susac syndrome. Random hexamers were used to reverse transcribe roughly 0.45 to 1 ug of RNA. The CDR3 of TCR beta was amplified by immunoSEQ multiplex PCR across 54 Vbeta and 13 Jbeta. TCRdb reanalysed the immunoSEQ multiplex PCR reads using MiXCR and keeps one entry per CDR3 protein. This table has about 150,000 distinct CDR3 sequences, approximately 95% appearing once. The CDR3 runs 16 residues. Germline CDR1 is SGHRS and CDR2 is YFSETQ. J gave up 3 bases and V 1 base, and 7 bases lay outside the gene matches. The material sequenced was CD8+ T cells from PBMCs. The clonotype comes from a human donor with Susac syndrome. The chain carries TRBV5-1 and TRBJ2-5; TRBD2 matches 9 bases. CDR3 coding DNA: TGCGCCAGCAGCTTGTATGCTAGCGGGGTAAAAGAGACCCAGTACTTC. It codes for CASSLYASGVKETQYF.